This T cell receptor beta chain was captured by sequencing in a study of T cells in women clearing cervical HPV infection. Regarding this clone: The read finishes 3 residues shy of the CDR3 end, and the germline J gene is used to complete it.

Libraries were prepared by immunoSEQ multiplex PCR; TCRdb keeps only in-frame clonotypes and omits some of them. Its table records about 20,000 clones. Germline V gene sequence: CDR1 GTSNPN, CDR2 SVGIG (reference sequence). CDR3 length equals 14 residues. The germline V and J ends were trimmed by 0 bases and 7 bases, with 10 bases remaining between them. Sequenced sample: blood buffy coat. The source is a woman between 18 and 69 years old with a cervical HPV16 infection that either progressed to CIN3+ or cleared (not recorded which). The chain combines TRBV30 with TRBJ1-6, with D possibly matching TRBD1 (5 bases). The CDR3 loop is CAWSVLTGNSPLHF. Partial CDR3 DNA: TGTGCCTGGAGTGTACTTACAGGCAATTCACCC.